One T cell receptor (beta chain) is described in this entry. Its recognized antigen is unknown. No per-base quality is available; no much larger clone lies one base away. The entry originates in a study of control samples from healthy donors and cancer patients (dated by TCRdb to the early 2020s). Libraries were built with the immunoSEQ multiplex PCR assay. TCRdb re-hosts the immuneACCESS table, in-frame sequences only. Its copies lack some clones; in the studies checked, an unresolved V gene accounts for under half of them, and the cause for the rest is not known. The sample contains under 200,000 clones, roughly 95% of them found a single time. The ten largest clones take up over 4% of the sample. The CDR3, cysteine through phenylalanine, is 14 amino acids long. The sequence is cut down to CDR3 DNA, 42 bases in frame from base 1. The V and J ends are trimmed by 2 bases and 8 bases, leaving 15 bases between them. CDR1 and CDR2 are drawn from the germline V gene (reference sequence): MNHEY, SMNVEV.

This TCR was sampled from a woman in her fifties or sixties in good health. The specimen was blood. Recombination connected TRBV27 to TRBJ1-2, with TRBD1 as a weak D call on 6 bases. The DNA sequence follows: TGTGCCAGCAGTTTAAATTCAGGGGCGGGGGGCTACACCTTC. This is translated as CASSLNSGAGGYTF.